This T cell receptor beta chain is from a study of blood T cell repertoires in COVID-19. In the authors' workflow: It was from reference gene primer amplification that nucleated cell counts were estimated. Sequenced by immunoSEQ multiplex PCR; TCRdb stores in-frame clones only, minus some. The D gene and trimming were derived from the DNA, and the V and J assignments and clone size from that table. This sample carries some 370,000 clones, around 87% of them seen once, and the ten largest clones take 6.5% to 8%. The CDR3 has 14 amino acids. V was cut by 3 bases and J by 4 bases, with 10 bases left in between. Germline V gives CDR1 MDHEN, CDR2 SYDVKM.

The receptor comes from a man between 18 and 29 years old with active or convalescent COVID-19. This chain uses TRBV28 with TRBJ1-5; TRBD1 might be the D (6 bases). Sequencing was done on a sample of peripheral blood. The CDR3 region is CASSFGQKNQPQHF. The CDR3, as DNA: TGTGCCAGCAGTTTTGGACAGAAAAATCAGCCCCAGCATTTT.